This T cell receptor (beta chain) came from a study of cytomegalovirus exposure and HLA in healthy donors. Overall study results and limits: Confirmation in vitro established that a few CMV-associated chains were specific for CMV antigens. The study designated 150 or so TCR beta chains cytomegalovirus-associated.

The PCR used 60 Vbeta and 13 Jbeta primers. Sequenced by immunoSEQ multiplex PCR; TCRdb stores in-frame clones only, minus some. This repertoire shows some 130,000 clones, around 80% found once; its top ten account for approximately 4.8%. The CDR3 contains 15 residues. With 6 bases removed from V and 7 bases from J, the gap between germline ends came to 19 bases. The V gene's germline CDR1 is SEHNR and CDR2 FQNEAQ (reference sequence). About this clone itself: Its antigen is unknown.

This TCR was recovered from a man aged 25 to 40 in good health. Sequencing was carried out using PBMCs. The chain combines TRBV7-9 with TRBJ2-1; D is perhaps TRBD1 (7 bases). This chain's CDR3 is CASRGQGETRNEQFF. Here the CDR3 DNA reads TGTGCCAGCAGGGGCCAGGGGGAGACTAGGAATGAGCAGTTCTTC.